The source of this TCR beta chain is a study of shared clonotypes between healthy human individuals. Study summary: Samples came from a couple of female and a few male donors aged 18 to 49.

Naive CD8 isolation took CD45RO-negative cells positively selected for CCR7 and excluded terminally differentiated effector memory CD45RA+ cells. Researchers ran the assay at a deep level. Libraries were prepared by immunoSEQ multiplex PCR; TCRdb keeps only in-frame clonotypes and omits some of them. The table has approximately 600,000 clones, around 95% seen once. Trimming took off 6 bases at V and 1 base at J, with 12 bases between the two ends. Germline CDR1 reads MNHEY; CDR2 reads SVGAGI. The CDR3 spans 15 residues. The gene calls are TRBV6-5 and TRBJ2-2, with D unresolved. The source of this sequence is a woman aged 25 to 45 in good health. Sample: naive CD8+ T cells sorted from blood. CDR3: CASSSLSVNTGELFF. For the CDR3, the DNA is TGTGCCAGCAGCTCCCTCTCCGTGAACACCGGGGAGCTGTTTTTT.